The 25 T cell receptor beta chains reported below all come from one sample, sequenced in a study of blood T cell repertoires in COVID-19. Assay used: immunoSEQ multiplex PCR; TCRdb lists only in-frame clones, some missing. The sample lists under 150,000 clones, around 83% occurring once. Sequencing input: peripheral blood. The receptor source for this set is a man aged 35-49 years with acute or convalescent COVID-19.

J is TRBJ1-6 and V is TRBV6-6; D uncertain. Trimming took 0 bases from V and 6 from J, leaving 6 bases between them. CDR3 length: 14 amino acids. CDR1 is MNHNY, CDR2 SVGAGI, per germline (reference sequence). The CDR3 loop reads CASSYSSSNSPLHF. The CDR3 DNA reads TGTGCCAGCAGTTACTCCTCTTCTAATTCACCCCTCCACTTT.

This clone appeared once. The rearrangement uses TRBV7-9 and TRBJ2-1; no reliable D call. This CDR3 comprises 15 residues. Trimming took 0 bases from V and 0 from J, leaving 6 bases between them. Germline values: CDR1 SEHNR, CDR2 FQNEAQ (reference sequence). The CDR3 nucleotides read TGTGCCAGCAGCTTAGCGGAGACCTCCTACAATGAGCAGTTCTTC. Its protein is CASSLAETSYNEQFF.

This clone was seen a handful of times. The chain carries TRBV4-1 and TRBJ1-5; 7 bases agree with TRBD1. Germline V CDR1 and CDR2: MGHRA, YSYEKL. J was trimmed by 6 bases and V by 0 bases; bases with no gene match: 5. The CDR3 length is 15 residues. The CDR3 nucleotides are TGCGCCAGCAGCCAAGAATTGGACAGGATTCAGCCCCAGCATTTT. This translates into CASSQELDRIQPQHF.

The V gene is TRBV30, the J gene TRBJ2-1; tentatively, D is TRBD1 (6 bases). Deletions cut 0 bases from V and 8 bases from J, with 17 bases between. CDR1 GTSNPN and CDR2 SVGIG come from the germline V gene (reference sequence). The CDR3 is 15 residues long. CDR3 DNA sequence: TGTGCCTGGAGTGTACTACAGGGTTATAGCGATGAGCAGTTCTTC. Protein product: CAWSVLQGYSDEQFF.

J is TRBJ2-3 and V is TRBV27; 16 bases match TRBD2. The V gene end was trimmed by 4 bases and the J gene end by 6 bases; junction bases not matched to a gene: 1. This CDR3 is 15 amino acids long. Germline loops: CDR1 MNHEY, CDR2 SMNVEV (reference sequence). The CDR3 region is CASSSGLAGGDTQYF. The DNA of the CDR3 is TGTGCCAGCAGTTCGGGACTAGCGGGGGGGGATACGCAGTATTTT.

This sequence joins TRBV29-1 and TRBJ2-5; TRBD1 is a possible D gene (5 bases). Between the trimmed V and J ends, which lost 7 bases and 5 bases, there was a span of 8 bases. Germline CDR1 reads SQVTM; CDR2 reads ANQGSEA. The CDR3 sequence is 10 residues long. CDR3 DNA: TGCAGCGCCCAGGGTGAGACCCAGTACTTC. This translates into CSAQGETQYF.

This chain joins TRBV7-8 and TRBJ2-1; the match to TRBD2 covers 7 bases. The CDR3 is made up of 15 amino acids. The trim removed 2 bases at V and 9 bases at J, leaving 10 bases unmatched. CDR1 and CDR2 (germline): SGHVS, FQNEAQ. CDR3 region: CASSLMPSGVVEQFF. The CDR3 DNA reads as TGTGCCAGCAGCTTAATGCCCAGCGGGGTAGTTGAGCAGTTCTTC.

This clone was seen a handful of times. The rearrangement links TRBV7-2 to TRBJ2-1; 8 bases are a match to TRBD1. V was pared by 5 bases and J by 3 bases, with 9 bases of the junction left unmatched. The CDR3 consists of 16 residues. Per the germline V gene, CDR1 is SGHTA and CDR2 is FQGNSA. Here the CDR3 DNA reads TGTGCCAGCAGCCCCTTCGACAGGGGAGACTACAATGAGCAGTTCTTC. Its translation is CASSPFDRGDYNEQFF.

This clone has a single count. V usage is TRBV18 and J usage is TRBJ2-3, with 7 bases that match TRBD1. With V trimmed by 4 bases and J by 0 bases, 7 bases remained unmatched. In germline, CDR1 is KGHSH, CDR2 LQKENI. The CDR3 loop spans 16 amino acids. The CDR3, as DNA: TGTGCCAGCTCACGACAGGGACCGACTAGCACAGATACGCAGTATTTT. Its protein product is CASSRQGPTSTDTQYF.

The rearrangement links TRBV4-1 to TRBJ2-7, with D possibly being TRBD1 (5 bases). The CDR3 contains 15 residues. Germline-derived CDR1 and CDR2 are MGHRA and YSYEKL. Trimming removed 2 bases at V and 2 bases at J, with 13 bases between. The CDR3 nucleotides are TGCGCCAGCAGCCAACATAGGGGTGGAACCTACGAGCAGTACTTC. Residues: CASSQHRGGTYEQYF.

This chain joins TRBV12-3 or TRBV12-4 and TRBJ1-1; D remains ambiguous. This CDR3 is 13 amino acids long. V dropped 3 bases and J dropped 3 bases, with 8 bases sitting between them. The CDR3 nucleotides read TGTGCCAGCAGTTTCGGGGTGGACACTGAAGCTTTCTTT. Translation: CASSFGVDTEAFF.

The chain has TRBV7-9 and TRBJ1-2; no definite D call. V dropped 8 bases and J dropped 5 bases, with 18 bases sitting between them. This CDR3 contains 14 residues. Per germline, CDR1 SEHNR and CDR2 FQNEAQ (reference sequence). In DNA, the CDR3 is TGTGCCAGCGTCCTGGAGGGATTTGGGTATGGCTACACCTTC. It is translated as CASVLEGFGYGYTF.

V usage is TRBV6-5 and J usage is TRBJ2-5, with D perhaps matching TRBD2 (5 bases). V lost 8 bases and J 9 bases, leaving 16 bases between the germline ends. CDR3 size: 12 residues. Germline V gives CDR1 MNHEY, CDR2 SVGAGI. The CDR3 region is CASGSYPGAQYF. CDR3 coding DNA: TGTGCCAGCGGGTCGTACCCCGGGGCCCAGTACTTC.

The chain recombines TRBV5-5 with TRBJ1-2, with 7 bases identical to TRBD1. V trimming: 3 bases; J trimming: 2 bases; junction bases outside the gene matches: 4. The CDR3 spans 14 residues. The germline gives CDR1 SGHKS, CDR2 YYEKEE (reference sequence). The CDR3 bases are TGTGCCAGCAGCTCGGACAGGTTAAACTATGGCTACACCTTC. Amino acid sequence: CASSSDRLNYGYTF. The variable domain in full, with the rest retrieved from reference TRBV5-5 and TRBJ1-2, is DAGVTQSPTHLIKTRGQQVTLRCSPISGHKSVSWYQQVLGQGPQFIFQYYEKEERGRGNFPDRFSARQFPNYSSELNVNALLLGDSALYLCASSSDRLNYGYTFGSGTRLTVV.

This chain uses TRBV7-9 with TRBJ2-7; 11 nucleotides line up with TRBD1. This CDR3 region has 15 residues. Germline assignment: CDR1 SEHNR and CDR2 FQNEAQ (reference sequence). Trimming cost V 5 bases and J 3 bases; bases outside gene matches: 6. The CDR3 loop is CASSNRDRGFYEQYF. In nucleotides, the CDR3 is TGTGCCAGCAGCAATAGGGACAGGGGGTTCTACGAGCAGTACTTC. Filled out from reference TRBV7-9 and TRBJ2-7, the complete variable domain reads DTGVSQNPRHKITKRGQNVTFRCDPISEHNRLYWYRQTLGQGPEFLTYFQNEAQLEKSRLLSDRFSAERPKGSFSTLEIQRTEQGDSAMYLCASSNRDRGFYEQYFGPGTRLTVT.

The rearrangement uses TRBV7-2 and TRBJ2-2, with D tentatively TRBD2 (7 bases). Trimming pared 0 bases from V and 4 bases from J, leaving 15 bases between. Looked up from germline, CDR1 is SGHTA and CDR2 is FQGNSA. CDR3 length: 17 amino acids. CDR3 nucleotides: TGTGCCAGCAGCTTAGCTGTGGGGGGGGCCGGCACCGGGGAGCTGTTTTTT. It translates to CASSLAVGGAGTGELFF.

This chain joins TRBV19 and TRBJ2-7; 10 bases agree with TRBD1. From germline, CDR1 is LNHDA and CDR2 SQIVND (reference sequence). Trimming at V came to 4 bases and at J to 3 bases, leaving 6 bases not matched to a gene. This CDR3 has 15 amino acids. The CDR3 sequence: CASSSRGQGFYEQYF. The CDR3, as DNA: TGTGCCAGTAGTAGCAGGGGACAGGGGTTCTACGAGCAGTACTTC.

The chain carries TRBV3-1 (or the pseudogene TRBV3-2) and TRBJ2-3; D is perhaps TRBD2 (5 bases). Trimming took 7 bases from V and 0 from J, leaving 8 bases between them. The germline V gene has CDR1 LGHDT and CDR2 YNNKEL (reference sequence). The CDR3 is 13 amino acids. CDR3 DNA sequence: TGTGCCAGCAAACGGGAAAGCACAGATACGCAGTATTTT. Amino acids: CASKRESTDTQYF.

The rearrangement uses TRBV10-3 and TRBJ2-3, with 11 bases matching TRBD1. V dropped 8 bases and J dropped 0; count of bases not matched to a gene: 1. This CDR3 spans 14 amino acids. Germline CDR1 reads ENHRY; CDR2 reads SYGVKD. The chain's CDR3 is CAIGQGASTDTQYF. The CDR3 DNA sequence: TGTGCCATCGGACAGGGGGCGAGCACAGATACGCAGTATTTT.

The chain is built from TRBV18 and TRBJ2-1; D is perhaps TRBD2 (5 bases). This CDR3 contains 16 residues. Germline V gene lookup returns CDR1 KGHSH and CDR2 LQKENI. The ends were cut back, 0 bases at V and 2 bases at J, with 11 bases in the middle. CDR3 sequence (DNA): TGTGCCAGCTCACCACCGGGGTGGAGGACCTACAATGAGCAGTTCTTC. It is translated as CASSPPGWRTYNEQFF.

The CDR3 loop reads CASRSGGYGYTF. The CDR3 DNA reads TGTGCCAGCAGGTCAGGCGGGTATGGCTACACCTTC. This chain joins TRBV2 and TRBJ1-2; D is unresolved. The CDR3 spans 12 residues. The germline CDR1 and CDR2 sequences are SNHLY and FYNNEI. Trimming took 6 bases from V and 5 from J, leaving 10 bases between them. The full variable domain, its missing parts supplied by reference TRBV2 and TRBJ1-2, is EPEVTQTPSHQVTQMGQEVILRCVPISNHLYFYWYRQILGQKVEFLVSFYNNEISEKSEIFDDQFSVERPDGSNFTLKIRSTKLEDSAMYFCASRSGGYGYTFGSGTRLTVV.

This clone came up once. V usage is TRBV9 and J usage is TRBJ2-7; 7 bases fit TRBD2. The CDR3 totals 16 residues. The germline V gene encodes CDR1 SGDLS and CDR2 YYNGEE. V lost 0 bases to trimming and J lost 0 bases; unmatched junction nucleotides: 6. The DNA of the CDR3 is TGTGCCAGCAGCGTAGGGGGAGGGGCCGTCTCCTACGAGCAGTACTTC. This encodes CASSVGGGAVSYEQYF.

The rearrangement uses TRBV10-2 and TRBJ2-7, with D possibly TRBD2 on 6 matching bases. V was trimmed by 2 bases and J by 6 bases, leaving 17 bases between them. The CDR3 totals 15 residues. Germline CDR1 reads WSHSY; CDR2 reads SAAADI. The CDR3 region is CASSEVGGLGREQYF. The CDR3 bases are TGCGCCAGCAGTGAGGTAGGAGGGTTGGGACGCGAGCAGTACTTC.

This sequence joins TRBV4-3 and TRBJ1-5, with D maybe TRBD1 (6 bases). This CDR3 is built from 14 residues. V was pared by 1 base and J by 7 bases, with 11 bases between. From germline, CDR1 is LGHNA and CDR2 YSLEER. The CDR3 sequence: CASSQGTGPQPQHF. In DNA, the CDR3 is TGCGCCAGCAGCCAAGGTACAGGGCCCCAGCCCCAGCATTTT.

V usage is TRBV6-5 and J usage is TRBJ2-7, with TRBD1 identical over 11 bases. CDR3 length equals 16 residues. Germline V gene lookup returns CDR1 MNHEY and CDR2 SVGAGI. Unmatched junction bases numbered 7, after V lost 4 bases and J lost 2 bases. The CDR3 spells CASSFSWTGGAYEQYF. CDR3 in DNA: TGTGCCAGCAGTTTCTCGTGGACAGGGGGCGCCTACGAGCAGTACTTC.